This TCR beta chain was sequenced for a study of siplizumab effects on memory and regulatory T cells (dated by TCRdb to the late 2010s). With respect to the entire study: The study examined how the anti-CD2 antibody siplizumab affects alloreactive T-cell subsets in allogeneic mixed lymphocyte reactions built from human PBMCs. Overall study results and their limits: About 75-97% of proliferating CD4+ or CD8+ clones could not be given a naive or memory phenotype. Whether proliferating Tregs from siplizumab cultures were suppressive was not functionally confirmed. Unstimulated naive T cells appeared more diverse than memory T cells, and naive cells seemed to contribute substantially to the alloresponse. Among mappable alloreactive CD4+ clones, an average Treg-derived fraction of 68.8% was observed with siplizumab, compared with 26.9% in control reactions. Sequences below about 10^-5 frequency were poorly captured, so only a minor fraction of alloreactive clones could be mapped to unstimulated subsets. The cumulative frequency of alloreactive sequences that could be traced back to unstimulated CD4+ memory T cells was significantly reduced by siplizumab.

CDR3 length: 14 amino acids, cysteine to phenylalanine. Kept here is only the CDR3 DNA, which spans 42 bases and is read in frame from base 1. From the germline V gene, CDR1 is SGHRS and CDR2 is YFSETQ. V is shortened by 8 bases, J by 5 bases, and the region joining them spans 19 bases. TCRbeta CDR3 sequencing was performed on sorted unstimulated T cells and on proliferating T cells recovered from mixed lymphocyte reactions. Fresh whole blood from over eight HLA-typed healthy donors served as the source for isolating PBMCs. To map where alloreactive clones came from, unstimulated CD4+ regulatory T cells were FACS-sorted. The library was built by means of the immunoSEQ multiplex PCR assay. Each sample had around 100,000 TCR templates assayed by the deep sequencing platform. Genomic DNA extracted from sorted T cells was used for TCRbeta CDR3 sequencing. As for how the authors treated the data: The R programming language was used for clonal analysis of TCRbeta CDR3 data. Alloreactive CD4+ and CD8+ clones were identified by comparing unstimulated samples to CFSE-low samples taken after the reaction. Regulatory or non-regulatory origin of alloreactive CD4+ clones was assigned by matching sequences to the sorted unstimulated Treg and non-Treg repertoires. TCRdb provides this immuneACCESS table in a form limited to in-frame rearrangements. Some clones are lacking; in checked studies, under half of them reflect an unresolved V gene, and why the rest are absent is not known. Clone size and the V and J calls come from that table; the DNA yielded D and trimming. The sample table holds 85,000 to 130,000 clones, of which just over 90% were seen once. The top ten constitute around 0.68% of the sample.

As for this clone: There is no known antigen for this receptor. There are no base qualities to consult, and no much larger clone falls within one base.

The sequenced sample consisted of Tregs sorted from blood. Recombination connected TRBV5-1 to TRBJ2-5; TRBD2 is perhaps the D gene, given 5 matching bases. The receptor was derived from a human donor in good health. The CDR3 in this case is CARGYEGLGETQYF. The DNA reads TGCGCCAGGGGCTATGAGGGCCTTGGGGAGACCCAGTACTTC.